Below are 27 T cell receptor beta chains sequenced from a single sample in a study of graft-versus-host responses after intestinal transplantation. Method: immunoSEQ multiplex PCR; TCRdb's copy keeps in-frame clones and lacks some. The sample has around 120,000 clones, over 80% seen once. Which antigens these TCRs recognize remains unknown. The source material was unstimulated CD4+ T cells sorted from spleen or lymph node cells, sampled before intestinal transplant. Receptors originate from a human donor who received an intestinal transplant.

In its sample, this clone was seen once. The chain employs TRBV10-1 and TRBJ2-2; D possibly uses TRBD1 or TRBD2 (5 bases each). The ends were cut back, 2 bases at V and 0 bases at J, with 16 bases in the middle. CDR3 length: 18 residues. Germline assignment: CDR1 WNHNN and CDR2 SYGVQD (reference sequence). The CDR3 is CASSELPGTAPNTGELFF. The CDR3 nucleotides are TGCGCCAGCAGTGAGCTTCCCGGGACGGCTCCGAACACCGGGGAGCTGTTTTTT.

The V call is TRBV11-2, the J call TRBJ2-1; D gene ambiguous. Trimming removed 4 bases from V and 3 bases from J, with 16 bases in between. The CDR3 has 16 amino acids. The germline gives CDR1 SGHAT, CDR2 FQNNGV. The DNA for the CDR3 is TGTGCCAGCAGCTCCAGACCCAAAGATAACTACAATGAGCAGTTCTTC. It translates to CASSSRPKDNYNEQFF.

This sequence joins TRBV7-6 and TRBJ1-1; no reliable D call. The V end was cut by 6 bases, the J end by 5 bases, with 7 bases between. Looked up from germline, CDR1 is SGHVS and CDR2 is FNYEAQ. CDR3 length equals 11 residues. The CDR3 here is CASSWVTEAFF. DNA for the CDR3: TGTGCCAGCAGTTGGGTTACTGAAGCTTTCTTT.

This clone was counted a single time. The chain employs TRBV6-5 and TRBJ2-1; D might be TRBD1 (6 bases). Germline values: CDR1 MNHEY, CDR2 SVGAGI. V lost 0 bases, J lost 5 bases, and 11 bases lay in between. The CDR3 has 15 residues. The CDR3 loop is CASSYSNHRDNEQFF. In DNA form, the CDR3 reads TGTGCCAGCAGTTACTCGAATCACAGGGACAATGAGCAGTTCTTC.

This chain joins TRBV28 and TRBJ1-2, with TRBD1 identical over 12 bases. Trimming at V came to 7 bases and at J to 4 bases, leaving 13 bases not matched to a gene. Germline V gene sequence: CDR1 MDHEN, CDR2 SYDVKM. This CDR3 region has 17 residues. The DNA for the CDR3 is TGTGCCAGCACTACCCCCGGGACAGGGGGCCTTAGCTATGGCTACACCTTC. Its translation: CASTTPGTGGLSYGYTF.

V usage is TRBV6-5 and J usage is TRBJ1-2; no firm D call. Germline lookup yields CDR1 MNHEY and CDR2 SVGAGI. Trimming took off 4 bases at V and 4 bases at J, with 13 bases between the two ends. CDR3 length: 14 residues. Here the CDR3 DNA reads TGTGCCAGCAGTTCTCTGCTACAGCCCTATGGCTACACCTTC. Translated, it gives CASSSLLQPYGYTF.

The CDR3 here is CASSFPLAGAGTGELFF. The CDR3, as DNA: TGTGCCAGCAGTTTCCCACTAGCGGGAGCGGGTACCGGGGAGCTGTTTTTT. The chain combines TRBV28 with TRBJ2-2; 11 bases are a match to TRBD2. Germline V gene lookup returns CDR1 MDHEN and CDR2 SYDVKM. V shed 3 bases and J 5 bases; nucleotides not matched to a gene: 8. The CDR3 length is 17 residues.

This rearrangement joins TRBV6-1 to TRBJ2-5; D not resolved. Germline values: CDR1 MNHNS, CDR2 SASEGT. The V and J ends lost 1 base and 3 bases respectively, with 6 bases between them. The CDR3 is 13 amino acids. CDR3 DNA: TGTGCCAGCAGTGAAGGGGCAGAAGAGACCCAGTACTTC. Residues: CASSEGAEETQYF.

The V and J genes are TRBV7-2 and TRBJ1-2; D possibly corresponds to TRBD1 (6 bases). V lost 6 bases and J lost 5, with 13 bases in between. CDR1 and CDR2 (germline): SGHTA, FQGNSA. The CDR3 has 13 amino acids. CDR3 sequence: CASREGDLYGYTF. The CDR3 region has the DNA TGTGCCAGCAGGGAGGGGGATCTATATGGCTACACCTTC.

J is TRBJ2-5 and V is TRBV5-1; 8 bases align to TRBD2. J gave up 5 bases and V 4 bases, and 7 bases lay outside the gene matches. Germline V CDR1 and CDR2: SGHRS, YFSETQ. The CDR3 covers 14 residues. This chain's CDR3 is CASSALGGRETQYF. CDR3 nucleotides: TGCGCCAGCAGCGCCCTTGGCGGGAGGGAGACCCAGTACTTC.

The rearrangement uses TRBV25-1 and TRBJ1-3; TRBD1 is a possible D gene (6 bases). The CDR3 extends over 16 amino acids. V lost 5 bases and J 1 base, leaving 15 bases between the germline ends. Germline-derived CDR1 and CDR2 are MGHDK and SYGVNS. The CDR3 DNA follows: TGTGCCAGCAGTCCTAAAGGGGGGGGATCTGGAAACACCATATATTTT. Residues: CASSPKGGGSGNTIYF. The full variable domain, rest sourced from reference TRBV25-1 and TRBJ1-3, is EADIYQTPRYLVIGTGKKITLECSQTMGHDKMYWYQQDPGMELHLIHYSYGVNSTEKGDLSSESTVSRIRTEHFPLTLESARPSHTSQYLCASSPKGGGSGNTIYFGEGSWLTVV.

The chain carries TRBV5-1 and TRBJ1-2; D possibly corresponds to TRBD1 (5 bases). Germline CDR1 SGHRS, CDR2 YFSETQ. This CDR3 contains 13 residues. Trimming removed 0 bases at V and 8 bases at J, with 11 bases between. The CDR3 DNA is TGCGCCAGCAGCTTGGAAGGGGTATCCGGCTACACCTTC. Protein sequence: CASSLEGVSGYTF.

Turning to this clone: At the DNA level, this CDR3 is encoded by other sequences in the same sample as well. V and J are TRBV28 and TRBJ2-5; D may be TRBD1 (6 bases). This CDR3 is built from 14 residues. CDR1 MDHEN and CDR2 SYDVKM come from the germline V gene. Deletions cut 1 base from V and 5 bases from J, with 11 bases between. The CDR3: CASSLLGGQETQYF. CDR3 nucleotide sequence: TGTGCCAGCAGTTTATTAGGGGGTCAGGAGACCCAGTACTTC.

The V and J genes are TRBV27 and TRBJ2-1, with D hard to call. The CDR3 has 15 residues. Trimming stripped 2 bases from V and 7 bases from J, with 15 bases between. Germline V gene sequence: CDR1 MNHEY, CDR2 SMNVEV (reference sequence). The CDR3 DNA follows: TGTGCCAGCAGTTTAACATACGGGTCGACTAATGAGCAGTTCTTC. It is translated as CASSLTYGSTNEQFF.

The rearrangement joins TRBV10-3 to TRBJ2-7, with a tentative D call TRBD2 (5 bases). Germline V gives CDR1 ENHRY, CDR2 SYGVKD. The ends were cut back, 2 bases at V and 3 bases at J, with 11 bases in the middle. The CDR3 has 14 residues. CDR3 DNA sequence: TGTGCCATCAGTGAGAGCGGAGCTAACTACGAGCAGTACTTC. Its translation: CAISESGANYEQYF.

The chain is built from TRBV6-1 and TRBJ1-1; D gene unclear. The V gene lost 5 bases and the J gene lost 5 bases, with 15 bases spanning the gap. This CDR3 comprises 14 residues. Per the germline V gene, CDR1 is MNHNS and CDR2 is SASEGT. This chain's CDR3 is CASSLSLDGTEAFF. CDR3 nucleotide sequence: TGTGCCAGCAGTCTCTCCTTAGACGGGACTGAAGCTTTCTTT.

The CDR3: CASSLWWTSGSYNEQFF. In DNA form, the CDR3 reads TGTGCCAGCAGCTTGTGGTGGACTAGCGGGTCCTACAATGAGCAGTTCTTC. The genes are TRBV5-8 and TRBJ2-1; TRBD2 agrees at 11 bases. Germline V gives CDR1 SGHTS, CDR2 YDEGEE. The CDR3 is 17 amino acids. V was clipped by 1 base and J by 1 base; unmatched bases: 4.

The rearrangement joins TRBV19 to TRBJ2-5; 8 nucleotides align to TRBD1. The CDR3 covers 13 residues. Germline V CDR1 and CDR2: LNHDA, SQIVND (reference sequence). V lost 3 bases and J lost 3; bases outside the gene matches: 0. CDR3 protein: CASSMGQEETQYF. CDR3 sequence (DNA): TGTGCCAGTAGTATGGGACAGGAAGAGACCCAGTACTTC.

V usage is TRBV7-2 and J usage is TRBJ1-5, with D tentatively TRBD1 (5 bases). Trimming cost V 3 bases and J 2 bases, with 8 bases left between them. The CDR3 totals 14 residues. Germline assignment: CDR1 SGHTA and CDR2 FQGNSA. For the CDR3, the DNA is TGTGCCAGCAGCTTGGCGGGGGGCAATCAGCCCCAGCATTTT. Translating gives CASSLAGGNQPQHF.

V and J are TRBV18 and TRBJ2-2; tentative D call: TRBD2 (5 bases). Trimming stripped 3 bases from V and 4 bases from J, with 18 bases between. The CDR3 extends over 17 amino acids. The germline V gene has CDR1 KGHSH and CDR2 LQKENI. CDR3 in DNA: TGTGCCAGCTCACCTAGGTTGGGGAGTTCAGTCACCGGGGAGCTGTTTTTT. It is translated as CASSPRLGSSVTGELFF.

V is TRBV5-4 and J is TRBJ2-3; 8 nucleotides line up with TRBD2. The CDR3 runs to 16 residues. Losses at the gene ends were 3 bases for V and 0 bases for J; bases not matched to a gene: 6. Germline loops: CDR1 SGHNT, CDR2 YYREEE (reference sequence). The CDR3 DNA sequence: TGTGCCAGCAGCTCATCCGGGACTAGGAGCACAGATACGCAGTATTTT. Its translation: CASSSSGTRSTDTQYF.

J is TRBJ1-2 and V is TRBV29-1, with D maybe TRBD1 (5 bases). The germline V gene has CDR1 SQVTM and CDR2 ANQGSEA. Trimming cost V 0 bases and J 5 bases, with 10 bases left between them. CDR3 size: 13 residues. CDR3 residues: CSVEEFRGYGYTF. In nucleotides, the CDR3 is TGCAGCGTTGAAGAGTTCCGGGGGTATGGCTACACCTTC. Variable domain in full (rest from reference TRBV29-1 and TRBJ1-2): SAVISQKPSRDICQRGTSLTIQCQVDSQVTMMFWYRQQPGQSLTLIATANQGSEATYESGFVIDKFPISRPNLTFSTLTVSNMSPEDSSIYLCSVEEFRGYGYTFGSGTRLTVV.

The CDR3 region is CASSYSSASYEQYF. The CDR3 DNA follows: TGTGCCAGCAGTTACTCCTCAGCTTCCTACGAGCAGTACTTC. This sequence joins TRBV6-5 and TRBJ2-7; the D is unclear. Deletions cut 0 bases from V and 1 base from J, with 7 bases between. This CDR3 has 14 residues. The germline gives CDR1 MNHEY, CDR2 SVGAGI.

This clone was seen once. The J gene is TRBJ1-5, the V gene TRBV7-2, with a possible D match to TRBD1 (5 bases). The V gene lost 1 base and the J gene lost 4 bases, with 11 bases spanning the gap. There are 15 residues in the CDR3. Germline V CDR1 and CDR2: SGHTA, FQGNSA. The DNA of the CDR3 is TGTGCCAGCAGCTTAGTTGCGGGGGGGAATCAGCCCCAGCATTTT. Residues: CASSLVAGGNQPQHF.

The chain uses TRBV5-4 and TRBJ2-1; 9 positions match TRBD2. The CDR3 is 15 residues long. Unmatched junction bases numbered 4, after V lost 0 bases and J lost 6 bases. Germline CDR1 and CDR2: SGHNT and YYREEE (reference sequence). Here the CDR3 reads CASSLGLAELNEQFF. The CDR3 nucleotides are TGTGCCAGCAGCTTGGGACTAGCGGAACTCAATGAGCAGTTCTTC.

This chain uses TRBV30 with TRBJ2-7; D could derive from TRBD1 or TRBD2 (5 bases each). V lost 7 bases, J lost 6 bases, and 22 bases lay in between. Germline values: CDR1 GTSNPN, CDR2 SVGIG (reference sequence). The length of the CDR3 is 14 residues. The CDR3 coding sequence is TGTGCCTTTCAACCCGGGACCACTCTTGGCGAGCAGTACTTC. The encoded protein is CAFQPGTTLGEQYF. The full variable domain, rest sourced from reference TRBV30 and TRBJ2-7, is SQTIHQWPATLVQPVGSPLSLECTVEGTSNPNLYWYRQAAGRGLQLLFYSVGIGQISSEVPQNLSASRPQDRQFILSSKKLLLSDSGFYLCAFQPGTTLGEQYFGPGTRLTVT.

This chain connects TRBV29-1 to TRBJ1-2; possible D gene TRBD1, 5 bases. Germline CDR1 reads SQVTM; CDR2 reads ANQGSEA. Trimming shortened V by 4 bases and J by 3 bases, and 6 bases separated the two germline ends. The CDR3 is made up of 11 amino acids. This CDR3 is CSVGRDYGYTF. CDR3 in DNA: TGCAGCGTTGGCAGGGACTATGGCTACACCTTC. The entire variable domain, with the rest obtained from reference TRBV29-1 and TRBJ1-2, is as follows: SAVISQKPSRDICQRGTSLTIQCQVDSQVTMMFWYRQQPGQSLTLIATANQGSEATYESGFVIDKFPISRPNLTFSTLTVSNMSPEDSSIYLCSVGRDYGYTFGSGTRLTVV.